The clone carrying this T cell receptor beta chain occurred a few times. What it binds is not known. The sample originates from a study of regulatory T cells in long-lasting Graves disease. CDR1 and CDR2 from the germline V gene are DFQATT and SNEGSKA (reference sequence). The V end lost 4 bases, the J end lost 2 bases, and 19 bases lay between the germline ends. The CDR3 runs 16 residues. The sample's time point: newly diagnosed GD, antithyroid drugs for less than 3 months. After RNA was extracted from PBMCs, the TCR library was made from it. Study observations and caveats: It was peripheral blood alone, not thyroid tissue, that was studied. Sharing of public clonotypes was greater in persistent patients (roughly 2,600) than in new patients (about 970). Gene preferences differed: TRBV28, TRBJ1-2, TRBJ2-5 in persistent cases.

Relying on iRepertoire HTBI primers and Arm-PCR of CDR3 regions, the team built TCR beta libraries. Via MiXCR, TCRdb re-called the multiplex PCR reads, giving one row per CDR3 protein. The data show hundreds of thousands of distinct CDR3 sequences, around 12% seen once. These same data were also listed under a study on T cells in Graves' hyperthyroidism and ophthalmopathy. This second study says: Diagnostic assessment was based on clinical symptoms, serum thyroxine and TRAb, thyroid ultrasound and orbital computed tomography.

V is TRBV20-1 and J is TRBJ2-3; D is unresolved. The specimen was peripheral blood mononuclear cells (PBMCs), collected at new diagnosis, from a patient treated with antithyroid drugs. The receptor was derived from a woman aged 25 to 39 with Graves disease. Here the CDR3 DNA reads TGCAGTGCTAAAGTATTAGGGCTGGGGTCCACAGATACGCAGTATTTT. Translation: CSAKVLGLGSTDTQYF.